A selection of T cell receptor beta chains follows, all from one sample in a study of PD-1 blockade in classical Hodgkin lymphoma. Method: immunoSEQ multiplex PCR; TCRdb's copy keeps in-frame clones and lacks some. In the table there are under 75,000 clones, roughly 91% of which are singletons. The material was peripheral blood mononuclear cells (PBMCs), obtained before the second cycle of nivolumab. Receptors originate from a human donor with classical Hodgkin lymphoma. Each CDR3 is given with its conserved first and last residue. A D gene is named only where the DNA matches it firmly. Expanded clones are given a class, and other clones once, few, many or no size at all.

v_gene	d_gene	abundance	j_gene	len	CDR3nt	CDR3aa
TRBV6-5	-	-	TRBJ1-1	16	TGTGCCAGCAGTTACTCGAGACAGCCCATGAACACTGAAGCTTTCTTT	CASSYSRQPMNTEAFF
TRBV29-1	TRBD1	-	TRBJ1-4	13	TGCAGCGTGACCCGGGACAGAAGTGAAAAACTGTTTTTT	CSVTRDRSEKLFF
TRBV5-1	TRBD2	-	TRBJ2-1	16	TGCGCCAGCAGCTTAGTAGCGGGGGGGATTACATATGAGCAGTTCTTC	CASSLVAGGITYEQFF
TRBV5-6	TRBD2	once	TRBJ2-5	17	TGTGCCAGCAGCTTAGGACGTCGACTAGCGGGTCGGGAGACCCAGTACTTC	CASSLGRRLAGRETQYF
TRBV7-8	TRBD1	-	TRBJ1-5	15	TGTGCCAGCAGCTATCGGGACAGTCGCAATCAGCCCCAGCATTTT	CASSYRDSRNQPQHF
TRBV7-6	-	-	TRBJ2-2	17	TGTGCCAGCAGCTTAGATCACAGCCGAAGGAACACCGGGGAGCTGTTTTTT	CASSLDHSRRNTGELFF
TRBV4-1	TRBD1	-	TRBJ1-2	17	TGCGCCAGCAGCGGGGAGGCTCCGGGACAGGGTTACTATGGCTACACCTTC	CASSGEAPGQGYYGYTF
TRBV4-1	-	-	TRBJ1-1	17	TGCGCCAGCAGCCAAGGAGCAGGGAGGTTTGGGAACACTGAAGCTTTCTTT	CASSQGAGRFGNTEAFF
TRBV7-9	-	-	TRBJ2-7	12	TGTGCCAGCAGCCACGGACTCTACGAGCAGTACTTC	CASSHGLYEQYF
TRBV9	TRBD2	-	TRBJ2-3	15	TGTGCCAGCAGCGTTCAGACTAGCCTTGGAGATACGCAGTATTTT	CASSVQTSLGDTQYF
TRBV9	-	-	TRBJ1-5	14	TGTGCCAGCAGCCCACCCTATAGCAATCAGCCCCAGCATTTT	CASSPPYSNQPQHF
TRBV15	-	-	TRBJ1-6	13	TGTGCCACCAGCAGAGGTAGCAATTCACCCCTCCACTTT	CATSRGSNSPLHF